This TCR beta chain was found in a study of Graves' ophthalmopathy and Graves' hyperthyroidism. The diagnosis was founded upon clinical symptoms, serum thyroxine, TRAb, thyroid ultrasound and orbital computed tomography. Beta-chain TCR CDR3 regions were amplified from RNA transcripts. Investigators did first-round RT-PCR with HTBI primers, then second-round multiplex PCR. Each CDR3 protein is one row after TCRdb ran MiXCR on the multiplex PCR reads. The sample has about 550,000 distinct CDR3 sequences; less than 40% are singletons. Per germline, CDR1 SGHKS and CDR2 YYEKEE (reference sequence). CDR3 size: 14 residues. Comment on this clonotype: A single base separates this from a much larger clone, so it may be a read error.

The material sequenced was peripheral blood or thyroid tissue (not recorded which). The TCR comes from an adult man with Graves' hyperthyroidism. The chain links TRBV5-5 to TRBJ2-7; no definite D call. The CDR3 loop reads CASSLGAVSCEQYF. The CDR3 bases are TGTGCCAGCAGCTTGGGGGCGGTCTCCTGCGAGCAGTACTTC.